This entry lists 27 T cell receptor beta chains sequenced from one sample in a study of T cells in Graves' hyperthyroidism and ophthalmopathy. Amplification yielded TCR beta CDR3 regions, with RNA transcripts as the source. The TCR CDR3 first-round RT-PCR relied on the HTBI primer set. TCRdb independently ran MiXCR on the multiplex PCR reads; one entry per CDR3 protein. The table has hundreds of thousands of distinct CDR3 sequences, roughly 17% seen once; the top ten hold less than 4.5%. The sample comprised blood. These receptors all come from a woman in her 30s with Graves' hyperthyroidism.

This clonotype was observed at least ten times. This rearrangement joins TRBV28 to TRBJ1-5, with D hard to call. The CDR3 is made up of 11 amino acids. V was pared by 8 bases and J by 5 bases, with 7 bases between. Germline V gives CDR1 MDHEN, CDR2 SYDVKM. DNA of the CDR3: TGTGCCAGCTCCCGGGATCAGCCCCAGCATTTT. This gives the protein CASSRDQPQHF.

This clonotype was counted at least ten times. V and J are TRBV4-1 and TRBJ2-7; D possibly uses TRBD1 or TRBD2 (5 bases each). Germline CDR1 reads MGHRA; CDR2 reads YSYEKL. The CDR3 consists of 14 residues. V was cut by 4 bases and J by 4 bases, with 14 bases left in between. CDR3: CASSLPGAQYEQYF. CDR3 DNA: TGCGCCAGCAGCCTCCCCGGGGCGCAGTACGAGCAGTACTTC.

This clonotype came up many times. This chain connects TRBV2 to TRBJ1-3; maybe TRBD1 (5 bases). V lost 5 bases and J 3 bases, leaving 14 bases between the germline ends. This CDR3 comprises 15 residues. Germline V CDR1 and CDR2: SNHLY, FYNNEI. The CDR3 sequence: CASSFYGTDGNTIYF. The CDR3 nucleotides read TGTGCCAGCAGTTTTTACGGGACTGATGGAAACACCATATATTTT. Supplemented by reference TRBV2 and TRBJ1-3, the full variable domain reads EPEVTQTPSHQVTQMGQEVILRCVPISNHLYFYWYRQILGQKVEFLVSFYNNEISEKSEIFDDQFSVERPDGSNFTLKIRSTKLEDSAMYFCASSFYGTDGNTIYFGEGSWLTVV.

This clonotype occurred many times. The CDR3 here is CASSSQYSSYEQYF. The CDR3, as DNA: TGTGCCAGCAGCTCGCAATACAGCTCCTACGAGCAGTACTTC. This sequence joins TRBV6-2 or TRBV6-3 and TRBJ2-7; D not certain. Germline CDR1 is MNHEY and CDR2 is SVGEGT. There are 14 residues in the CDR3. Trimming pared 6 bases from V and 0 bases from J, leaving 12 bases between.

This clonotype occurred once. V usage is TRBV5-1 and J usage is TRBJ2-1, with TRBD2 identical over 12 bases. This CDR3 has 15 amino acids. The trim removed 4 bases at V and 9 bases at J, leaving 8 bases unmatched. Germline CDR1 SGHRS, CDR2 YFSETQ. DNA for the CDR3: TGCGCCAGCAGCCCGACTAGCGGGAGTTCCATTGAGCAGTTCTTC. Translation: CASSPTSGSSIEQFF.

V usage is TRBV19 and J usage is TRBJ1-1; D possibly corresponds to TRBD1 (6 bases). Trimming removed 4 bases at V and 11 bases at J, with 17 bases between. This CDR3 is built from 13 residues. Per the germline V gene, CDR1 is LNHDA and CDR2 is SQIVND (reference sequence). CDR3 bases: TGTGCCAGTAGTAGGGGGCCCGACAGAACGGCTTTCTTT. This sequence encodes CASSRGPDRTAFF.

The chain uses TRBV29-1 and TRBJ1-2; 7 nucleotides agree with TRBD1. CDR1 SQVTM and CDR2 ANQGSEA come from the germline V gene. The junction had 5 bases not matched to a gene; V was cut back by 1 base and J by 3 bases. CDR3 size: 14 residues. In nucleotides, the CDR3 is TGCAGCGTTGAAGCCGACAGGGCAGACTATGGCTACACCTTC. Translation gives CSVEADRADYGYTF.

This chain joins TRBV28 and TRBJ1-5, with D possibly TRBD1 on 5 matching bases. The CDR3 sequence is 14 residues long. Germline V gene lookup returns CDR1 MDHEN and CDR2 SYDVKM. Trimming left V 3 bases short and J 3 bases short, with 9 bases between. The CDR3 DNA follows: TGTGCCAGCAGTTTCAGTGGGACCAATCAGCCCCAGCATTTT. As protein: CASSFSGTNQPQHF.

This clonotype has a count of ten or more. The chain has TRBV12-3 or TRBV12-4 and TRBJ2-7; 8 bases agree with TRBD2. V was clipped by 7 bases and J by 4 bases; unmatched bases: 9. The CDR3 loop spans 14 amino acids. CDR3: CASNQAGVQYEQYF. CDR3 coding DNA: TGTGCCAGCAACCAAGCGGGAGTTCAGTACGAGCAGTACTTC.

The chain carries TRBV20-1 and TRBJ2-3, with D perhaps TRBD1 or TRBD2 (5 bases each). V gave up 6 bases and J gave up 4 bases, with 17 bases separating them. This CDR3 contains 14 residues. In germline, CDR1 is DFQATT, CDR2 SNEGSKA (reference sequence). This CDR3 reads CSALAELGPDTQYF. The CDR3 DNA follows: TGCAGTGCCCTAGCAGAATTGGGACCAGATACGCAGTATTTT.

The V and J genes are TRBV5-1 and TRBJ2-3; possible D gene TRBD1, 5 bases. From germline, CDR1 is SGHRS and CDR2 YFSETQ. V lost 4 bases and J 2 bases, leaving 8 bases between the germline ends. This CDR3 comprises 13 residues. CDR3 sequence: CASSGAVTDTQYF. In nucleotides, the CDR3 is TGCGCCAGCAGCGGGGCCGTCACAGATACGCAGTATTTT.

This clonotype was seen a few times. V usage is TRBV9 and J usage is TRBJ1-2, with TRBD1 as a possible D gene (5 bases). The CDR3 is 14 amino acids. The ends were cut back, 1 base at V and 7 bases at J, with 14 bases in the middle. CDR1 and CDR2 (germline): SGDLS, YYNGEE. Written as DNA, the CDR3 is TGTGCCAGCAGCGTACGGGAGGGGAGGTCTGGCTACACCTTC. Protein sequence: CASSVREGRSGYTF.

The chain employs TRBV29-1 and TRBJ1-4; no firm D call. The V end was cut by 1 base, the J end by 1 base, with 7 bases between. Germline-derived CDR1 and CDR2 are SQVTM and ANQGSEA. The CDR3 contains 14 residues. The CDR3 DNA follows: TGCAGCGTTGAAGGCCGAGGAACTAATGAAAAACTGTTTTTT. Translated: CSVEGRGTNEKLFF.

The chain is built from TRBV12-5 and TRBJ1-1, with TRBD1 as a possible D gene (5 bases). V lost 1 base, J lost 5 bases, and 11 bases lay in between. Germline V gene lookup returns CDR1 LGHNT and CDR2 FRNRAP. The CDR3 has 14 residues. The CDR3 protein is CASGLAEGLTEAFF. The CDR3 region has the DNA TGTGCTAGTGGTTTGGCTGAGGGGTTGACTGAAGCTTTCTTT.

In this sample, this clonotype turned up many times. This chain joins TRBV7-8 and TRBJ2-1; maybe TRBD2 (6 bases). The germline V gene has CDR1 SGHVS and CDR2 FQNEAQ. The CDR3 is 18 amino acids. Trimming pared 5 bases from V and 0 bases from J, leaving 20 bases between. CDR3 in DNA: TGTGCCAGCAGCCCACGGGCTGGCGGGGCGAGCTCCTACAATGAGCAGTTCTTC. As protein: CASSPRAGGASSYNEQFF.

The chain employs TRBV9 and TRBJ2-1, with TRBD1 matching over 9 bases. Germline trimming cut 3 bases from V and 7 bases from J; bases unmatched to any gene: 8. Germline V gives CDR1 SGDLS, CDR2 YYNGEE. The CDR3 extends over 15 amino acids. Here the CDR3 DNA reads TGTGCCAGCAGCGCCTCCGGGACAGGGTGGAATGAGCAGTTCTTC. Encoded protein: CASSASGTGWNEQFF.

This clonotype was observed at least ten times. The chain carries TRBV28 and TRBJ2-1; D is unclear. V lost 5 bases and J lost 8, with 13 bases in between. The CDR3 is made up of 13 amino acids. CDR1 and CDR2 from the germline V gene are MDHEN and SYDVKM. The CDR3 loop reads CASSQAGAHEQFF. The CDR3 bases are TGTGCCAGCAGTCAAGCCGGAGCTCATGAGCAGTTCTTC.

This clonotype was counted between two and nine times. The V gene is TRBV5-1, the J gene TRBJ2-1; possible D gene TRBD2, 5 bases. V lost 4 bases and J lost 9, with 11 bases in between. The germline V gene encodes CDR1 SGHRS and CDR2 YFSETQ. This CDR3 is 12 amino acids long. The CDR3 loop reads CASSEGVGEQFF. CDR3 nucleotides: TGCGCCAGCAGCGAGGGAGTGGGTGAGCAGTTCTTC.

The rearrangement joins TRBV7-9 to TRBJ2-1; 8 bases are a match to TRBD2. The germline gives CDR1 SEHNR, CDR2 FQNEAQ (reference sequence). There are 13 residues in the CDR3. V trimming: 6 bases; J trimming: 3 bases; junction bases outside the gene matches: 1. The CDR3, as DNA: TGTGCCAGCAGTCGGGAGGGCTACAATGAGCAGTTCTTC. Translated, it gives CASSREGYNEQFF. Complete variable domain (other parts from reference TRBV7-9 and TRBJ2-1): DTGVSQNPRHKITKRGQNVTFRCDPISEHNRLYWYRQTLGQGPEFLTYFQNEAQLEKSRLLSDRFSAERPKGSFSTLEIQRTEQGDSAMYLCASSREGYNEQFFGPGTRLTVL.

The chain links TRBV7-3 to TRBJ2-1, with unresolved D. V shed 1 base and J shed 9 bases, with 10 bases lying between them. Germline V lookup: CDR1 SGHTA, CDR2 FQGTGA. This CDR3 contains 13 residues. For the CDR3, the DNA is TGTGCCAGCAGCTTAAGGGCCTCTGGTGAGCAGTTCTTC. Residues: CASSLRASGEQFF.

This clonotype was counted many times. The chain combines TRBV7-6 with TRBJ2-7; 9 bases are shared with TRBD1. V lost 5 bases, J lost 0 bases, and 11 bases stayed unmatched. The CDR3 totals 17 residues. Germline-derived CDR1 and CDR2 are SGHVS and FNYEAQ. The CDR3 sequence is CASSPTSGTGSSYEQYF. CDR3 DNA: TGTGCCAGCAGCCCGACCTCCGGGACAGGGAGCTCCTACGAGCAGTACTTC.

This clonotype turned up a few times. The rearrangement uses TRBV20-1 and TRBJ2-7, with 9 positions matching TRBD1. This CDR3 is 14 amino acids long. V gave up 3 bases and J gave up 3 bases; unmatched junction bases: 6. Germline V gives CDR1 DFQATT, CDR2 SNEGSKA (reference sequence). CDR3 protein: CSASPRDRDYEQYF. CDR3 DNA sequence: TGCAGTGCTAGCCCACGGGACAGGGACTACGAGCAGTACTTC.

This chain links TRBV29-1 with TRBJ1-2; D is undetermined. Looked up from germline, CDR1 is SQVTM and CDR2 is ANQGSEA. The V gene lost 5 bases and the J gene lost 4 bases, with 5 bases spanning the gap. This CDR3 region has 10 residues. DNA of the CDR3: TGCAGCGTTTCTGGCTATGGCTACACCTTC. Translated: CSVSGYGYTF.

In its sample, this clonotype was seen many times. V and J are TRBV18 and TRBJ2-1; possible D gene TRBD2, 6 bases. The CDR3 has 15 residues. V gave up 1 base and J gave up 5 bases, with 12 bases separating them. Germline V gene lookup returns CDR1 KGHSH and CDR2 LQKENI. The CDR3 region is CASSPRVSGDNEQFF. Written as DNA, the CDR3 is TGTGCCAGCTCACCACGAGTTAGCGGAGACAATGAGCAGTTCTTC. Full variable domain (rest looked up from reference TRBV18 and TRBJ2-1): NAGVMQNPRHLVRRRGQEARLRCSPMKGHSHVYWYRQLPEEGLKFMVYLQKENIIDESGMPKERFSAEFPKEGPSILRIQQVVRGDSAAYFCASSPRVSGDNEQFFGPGTRLTVL.

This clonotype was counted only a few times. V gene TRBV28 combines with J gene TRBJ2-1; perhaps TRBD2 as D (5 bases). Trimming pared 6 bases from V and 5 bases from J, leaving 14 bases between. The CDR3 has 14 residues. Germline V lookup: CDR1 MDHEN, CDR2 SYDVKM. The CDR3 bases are TGTGCCAGCAGCCTCCCAGCGGCCCACAATGAGCAGTTCTTC. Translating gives CASSLPAAHNEQFF.

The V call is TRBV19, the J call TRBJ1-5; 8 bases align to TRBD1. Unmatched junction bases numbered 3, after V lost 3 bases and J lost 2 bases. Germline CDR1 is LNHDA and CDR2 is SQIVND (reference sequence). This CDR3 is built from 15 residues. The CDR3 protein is CASSMATGGNQPQHF. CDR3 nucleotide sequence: TGTGCCAGTAGTATGGCGACAGGGGGCAATCAGCCCCAGCATTTT.

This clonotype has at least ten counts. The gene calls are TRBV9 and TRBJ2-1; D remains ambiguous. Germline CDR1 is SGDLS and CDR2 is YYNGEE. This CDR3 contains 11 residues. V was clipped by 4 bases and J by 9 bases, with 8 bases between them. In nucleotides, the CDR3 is TGTGCCAGCAGCCGCAGTGGTGAGCAGTTCTTC. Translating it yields CASSRSGEQFF.